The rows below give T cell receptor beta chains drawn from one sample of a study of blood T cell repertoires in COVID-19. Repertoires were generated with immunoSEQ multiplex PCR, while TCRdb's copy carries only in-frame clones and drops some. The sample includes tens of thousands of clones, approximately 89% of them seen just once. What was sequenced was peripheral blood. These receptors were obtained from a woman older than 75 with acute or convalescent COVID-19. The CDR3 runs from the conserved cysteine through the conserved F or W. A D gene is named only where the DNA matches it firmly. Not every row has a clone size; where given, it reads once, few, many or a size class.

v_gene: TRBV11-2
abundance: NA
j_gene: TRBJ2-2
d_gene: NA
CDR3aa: CASSPRGGAGELFF
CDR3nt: TGTGCCAGCAGTCCCCGAGGGGGGGCCGGGGAGCTGTTTTTT

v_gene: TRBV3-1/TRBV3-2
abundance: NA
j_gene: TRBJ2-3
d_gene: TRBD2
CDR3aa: CASSRSGGAIDTQYF
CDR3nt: TGTGCCAGCAGCCGTAGCGGGGGGGCCATTGATACGCAGTATTTT

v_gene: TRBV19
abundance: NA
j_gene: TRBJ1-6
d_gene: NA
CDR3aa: CASRRTALSSYNSPLHF
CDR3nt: TGTGCCAGTAGGAGGACAGCACTCAGCTCCTATAATTCACCCCTCCACTTT

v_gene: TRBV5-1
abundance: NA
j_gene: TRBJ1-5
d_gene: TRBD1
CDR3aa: CASSFGDRELGNQPQHF
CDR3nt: TGCGCCAGCAGCTTCGGAGACAGGGAACTTGGCAATCAGCCCCAGCATTTT

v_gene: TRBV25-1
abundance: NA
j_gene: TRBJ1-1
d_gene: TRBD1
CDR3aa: CASSEGTGPRTEAFF
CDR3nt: TGTGCCAGCAGTGAAGGGACAGGGCCGCGCACTGAAGCTTTCTTT

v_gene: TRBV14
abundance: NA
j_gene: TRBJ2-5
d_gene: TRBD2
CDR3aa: CASSRGLAGGRTHQETQYF
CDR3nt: TGTGCCAGCAGCCGCGGACTAGCGGGGGGGCGGACCCACCAAGAGACCCAGTACTTC

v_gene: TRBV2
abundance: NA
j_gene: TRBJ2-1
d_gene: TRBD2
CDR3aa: CASKLAGGLNEQFF
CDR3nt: TGTGCCAGCAAACTAGCGGGGGGGCTTAATGAGCAGTTCTTC

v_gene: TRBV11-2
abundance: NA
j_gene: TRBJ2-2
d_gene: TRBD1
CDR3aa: CVSGQANTGELFF
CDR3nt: TGTGTATCGGGACAGGCGAACACCGGGGAGCTGTTTTTT

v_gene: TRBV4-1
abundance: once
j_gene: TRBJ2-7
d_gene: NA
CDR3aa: CASSQVQGTYEQYF
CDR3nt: TGCGCCAGCAGCCAAGTTCAGGGGACCTACGAGCAGTACTTC

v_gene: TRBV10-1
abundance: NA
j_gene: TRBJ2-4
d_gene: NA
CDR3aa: CASSEGGTKNIQYF
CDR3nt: TGCGCCAGCAGTGAAGGAGGGACCAAAAACATTCAGTACTTC